The present T cell receptor beta chain was sequenced within a study of cytomegalovirus exposure and HLA in healthy donors. V lost 3 bases and J lost 5, with 19 bases in between. This CDR3 spans 17 amino acids. Germline V gene sequence: CDR1 KGHSH, CDR2 LQKENI. TCRdb's table, derived via immunoSEQ multiplex PCR, lists solely in-frame clones and lacks some. The sample yields about 120,000 clones, roughly 84% seen once. The TCR sequence derives from a woman aged 25 to 45 in good health and CMV-seronegative. The specimen sequenced was PBMCs. The chain recombines TRBV18 with TRBJ2-2; D uncertain. CDR3 amino acids: CASSPPTAVGVTGELFF. CDR3 nucleotides: TGTGCCAGCTCACCTCCGACGGCAGTAGGAGTAACCGGGGAGCTGTTTTTT.